This is a list of T cell receptor beta chains from one sample in a study of CD8+CD57+ T cells in acquired aplastic anemia. TCRdb independently ran MiXCR on the reads; one entry per CDR3 protein. This sample yields 160,000 or so distinct CDR3 sequences, of which 45% to 55% are seen a single time; around 3% belongs to the top ten. Sequences were obtained from sorted CD4+, CD8+, or CD8+CD57+ T cells (not recorded which) from PBMCs. These receptors were obtained from a human donor with aplastic anemia. Each CDR3 is given with its conserved first and last residue. D genes are given only for firm matches. For some rows the clone size is stated as once, few or many, or as a class when expanded; others skip it.

TRBJ1-6 - - TRBV7-2 TGTGCCAGCAGCAAGGGACGCCTGGGGCATTCACCCCTCCACTTT CASSKGRLGHSPLHF
TRBJ2-1 - TRBD2 TRBV6-7 TGTGCCAGCAGTGCCTTAGGACTAGCGGGAGGGTCGGGCAATGAGCAGTTCTTC CASSALGLAGGSGNEQFF
TRBJ1-1 many - TRBV5-1 TGCGCCAGCAGCGGTGGCAGGGAGGGGACTGAAGCTTTCTTT CASSGGREGTEAFF
TRBJ2-5 many - TRBV20-1 TGCAGTGCTAGGGACCTACTAGCCAGTGAGACCCAGTACTTC CSARDLLASETQYF
TRBJ2-5 few - TRBV7-3 TGTGCCAGCAGCTTTGGGATAAGTGCGGAGACCCAGTACTTC CASSFGISAETQYF
TRBJ1-3 - - TRBV10-3 TGTGCCATCAAAGAAACAGTTGTGAACACCATATATTTT CAIKETVVNTIYF
TRBJ2-7 many TRBD2 TRBV20-1 TGCAGTGCTGGAGTACTAGCGGGGCTGAGCTCCTACGAGCAGTACTTC CSAGVLAGLSSYEQYF
TRBJ1-1 many - TRBV24-1 TGTGCCACCAGGGACCTTAACAGGGAATCCTACACTGAAGCTTTCTTT CATRDLNRESYTEAFF
TRBJ2-5 - - TRBV9 TGTGCCAGCAGTGACGGGACGGGCAGTCAAGAGACCCAGTACTTC CASSDGTGSQETQYF
TRBJ1-1 - - TRBV7-3 TGTGCCAGCAGCCCCCAGGGCACTGAAGCTTTCTTT CASSPQGTEAFF
TRBJ2-2 once TRBD1 TRBV24-1 TGTGCCACCAGTGATTTGGGACAGGGAAACGGGGAGCTGTTTTTT CATSDLGQGNGELFF
TRBJ1-1 - - TRBV20-1 TGCAGTGCTAAAGCAGGGTTCCGATACACTGAAGCTTTCTTT CSAKAGFRYTEAFF
TRBJ2-7 many TRBD1 TRBV12-3/TRBV12-4 TGTGCCAGCAGTCCGGGACAGGGATTGGACGAGCAGTACTTC CASSPGQGLDEQYF
TRBJ2-3 - - TRBV11-2 TGTGCCAGCAGCCCCCTAGTACACACACAAAATACGCAGTATTTT CASSPLVHTQNTQYF
TRBJ2-1 - - TRBV20-1 TGCAGTGCTAGAGTCTCAGACAATGAGCAGTTCTTC CSARVSDNEQFF
TRBJ1-2 few - TRBV6-2/TRBV6-3 TGTGCCAGCAGTTACTCGAACCTAAGGCTCTATGGCTACACCTTC CASSYSNLRLYGYTF
TRBJ2-2 - - TRBV6-5 TGTGCCAGCAGTTACTCTTCGGGTTTCAACACCGGGGAGCTGTTTTTT CASSYSSGFNTGELFF
TRBJ2-1 many - TRBV7-9 TGTGCCAGCAGCCCAGGGAGTCGTGAGCAGTTCTTC CASSPGSREQFF
TRBJ2-7 - - TRBV14 TGTGCCAGCAGCCAATTCAACTACGAGCAGTACTTC CASSQFNYEQYF
TRBJ1-5 - - TRBV19 TGTGCCAGTGCGACGGGGAGACAAGAGACCCAGCATTTT CASATGRQETQHF
TRBJ1-5 - - TRBV15 TGTGCCACCAGCAGAGATTTCGGCCGAAATCAGCCCCAGCATTTT CATSRDFGRNQPQHF
TRBJ2-7 - - TRBV20-1 TGCAGTGCGAGGAGGACCTACGAGCAGTACTTC CSARRTYEQYF
TRBJ2-5 once - TRBV20-1 TGCAGTGCTAGAGATTTGGGGGGCGGTCGGGAGACCCAGTACTTC CSARDLGGGRETQYF
TRBJ2-3 many - TRBV27 TGTGCCAGCAGTCCAATTGGGGGACCCACAGATACGCAGTATTTT CASSPIGGPTDTQYF
TRBJ1-2 - - TRBV7-3 TGTGCCAGCAGCTTAGCGTCGACGGACTATGGCTACACCTTC CASSLASTDYGYTF
TRBJ2-5 many TRBD2 TRBV5-1 TGCGCCAGCAGCTTGGACGCGACTAGCGGGATATCAGGAGAGACCCAGTACTTC CASSLDATSGISGETQYF
TRBJ2-7 - - TRBV15 TGTGCCACCATGTCGGACGGTTCCTACGAGCAGTACTTC CATMSDGSYEQYF
TRBJ2-3 few - TRBV7-9 TGTGCCAGCAGCTTAGGTGCCCGTGGGCAGTATTTT CASSLGARGQYF
TRBJ1-2 many - TRBV20-1 TGCAGTGCTCTGGGCAGGGATGGGGCGAACTATGGCTACACCTTC CSALGRDGANYGYTF
TRBJ1-2 few - TRBV5-1 TGCGCCAGCAGCTTAGGTAGGGGGTTCGATTATGGCTACACCTTC CASSLGRGFDYGYTF
TRBJ2-7 - - TRBV5-1 TGCGCCAGCAGCGTGGGGTTAGGGGGTTCCTACGAGCAGTACTTC CASSVGLGGSYEQYF
TRBJ2-3 - TRBD2 TRBV7-3 TGTGCCAGCAGCATGGGACTAGCGGGAGGGCGGCATTTT CASSMGLAGGRHF
TRBJ1-1 - - TRBV6-1 TGTGCCAGCAGTGAACGGGGGCTAGAAGCTTTCTTT CASSERGLEAFF
TRBJ1-1 - - TRBV12-5 TGTGCTAGTGCAGTCGGTGGGGCGAGTTGGAACACTGAAGCTCTCTTT CASAVGGASWNTEALF
TRBJ2-1 many - TRBV9 TGTGCCAGCAGCGTAGCTCGGCTAGAGGGGTACAATGAGCAGTTCTTC CASSVARLEGYNEQFF